One sample yielded the 31 T cell receptor beta chains listed below, sequenced in a study of CD8 T cells in Susac syndrome. An amount of RNA that ranged from roughly 0.5 to 1 ug was reverse transcribed with random hexamers. TCRdb re-called the immunoSEQ multiplex PCR reads through MiXCR, storing one row per CDR3 protein. The data contain around 280,000 distinct CDR3 sequences, approximately 85% of them seen just once; the ten biggest clones take up 0.11%. The sequencing input was CD8+ T cells from PBMCs. These receptors came from a human donor with multiple sclerosis.

The chain employs TRBV19 and TRBJ2-7; D remains unclear. Germline loops: CDR1 LNHDA, CDR2 SQIVND (reference sequence). V dropped 6 bases and J dropped 0 bases, with 12 bases sitting between them. There are 14 residues in the CDR3. The CDR3 bases are TGTGCCAGTAGCCCTAGACGGAGCTCCTACGAGCAGTACTTC. Its translation is CASSPRRSSYEQYF.

V usage is TRBV12-3 or TRBV12-4 and J usage is TRBJ2-7, with 8 bases lining up with TRBD1. The junction had 8 bases not matched to a gene; V was cut back by 9 bases and J by 4 bases. CDR3 length: 13 residues. Here the CDR3 DNA reads TGTGCCAGTGTCGGACAGGGAGGATACGAGCAGTACTTC. Residues: CASVGQGGYEQYF.

The chain joins TRBV28 to TRBJ1-6; no clear D gene. Trimming pared 6 bases from V and 8 bases from J, leaving 14 bases between. The CDR3 sequence is 14 residues long. The germline CDR1 and CDR2 sequences are MDHEN and SYDVKM. CDR3 sequence (DNA): TGTGCCAGCAGGAAGCAGCTCCATTATTCACCCCTCCACTTT. It specifies CASRKQLHYSPLHF.

As for this clonotype: A read error may produce the germline difference seen at one junction end. The chain uses TRBV13 and TRBJ1-1; perhaps TRBD1 as D (6 bases). Germline V gene lookup returns CDR1 PRHDT and CDR2 FYEKMQ (reference sequence). This CDR3 has 14 amino acids. The CDR3: CAGSFLGGGTEAFF. The CDR3 DNA is TGTGCCGGCAGCTTCCTCGGGGGCGGCACTGAAGCTTTCTTT.

This clonotype was seen only a few times. The V call is TRBV12-3 or TRBV12-4, the J call TRBJ2-1; D may be TRBD2 (5 bases). The ends were cut back, 0 bases at V and 6 bases at J, with 9 bases in the middle. The CDR3 consists of 14 residues. The CDR3 region is CASSLAPSGNEQFF. CDR3 in DNA: TGTGCCAGCAGTTTAGCCCCCAGCGGCAATGAGCAGTTCTTC.

The CDR3, as DNA: TGTGCCAGCAGCTTAGTCGGTGGGGGGGTTGAAAAACTGTTTTTT. Translation gives CASSLVGGGVEKLFF. The rearrangement joins TRBV11-2 to TRBJ1-4; D might be TRBD1 (5 bases). Trimming removed 1 base at V and 7 bases at J, with 13 bases between. The CDR3 is made up of 15 amino acids. Germline-derived CDR1 and CDR2 are SGHAT and FQNNGV.

V is TRBV2 and J is TRBJ2-2; D is undetermined. Germline values: CDR1 SNHLY, CDR2 FYNNEI. V dropped 3 bases and J dropped 8 bases, with 7 bases sitting between them. The CDR3 loop spans 12 amino acids. CDR3 loop: CASSDKFGELFF. CDR3 in DNA: TGTGCCAGCAGTGATAAATTTGGGGAGCTGTTTTTT.

This clonotype appeared once. The V gene is TRBV7-9, the J gene TRBJ2-4; D is perhaps TRBD1 (5 bases). CDR3 length: 14 amino acids. Germline V gene data show CDR1 as SEHNR and CDR2 as FQNEAQ (reference sequence). V was trimmed by 0 bases and J by 3 bases, leaving 6 bases between them. The CDR3 protein is CASSLARDKNIQYF. The CDR3 DNA follows: TGTGCCAGCAGCTTAGCCAGGGACAAAAACATTCAGTACTTC.

CDR3 loop: CAWSVQGAAEAFF. The CDR3 DNA reads as TGTGCCTGGAGTGTACAGGGGGCTGCTGAAGCTTTCTTT. This sequence joins TRBV30 and TRBJ1-1; 9 positions match TRBD1. Germline V gene sequence: CDR1 GTSNPN, CDR2 SVGIG (reference sequence). Unmatched junction bases numbered 2, after V lost 0 bases and J lost 6 bases. This CDR3 region has 13 residues. Supplemented by reference TRBV30 and TRBJ1-1, the full variable domain reads SQTIHQWPATLVQPVGSPLSLECTVEGTSNPNLYWYRQAAGRGLQLLFYSVGIGQISSEVPQNLSASRPQDRQFILSSKKLLLSDSGFYLCAWSVQGAAEAFFGQGTRLTVV.

The chain carries TRBV27 and TRBJ2-2; 7 positions match TRBD2. The CDR3 runs 13 residues. Germline V CDR1 and CDR2: MNHEY, SMNVEV (reference sequence). The junction had 5 bases not matched to a gene; V was cut back by 9 bases and J by 4 bases. CDR3 sequence (DNA): TGTGCCAGTGGGAGGGTCGGCACCGGGGAGCTGTTTTTT. As protein: CASGRVGTGELFF.

Only one count was recorded for this clonotype. CDR3 coding DNA: TGTGCCAGCAGCAACGAACGGGAGCCCTCCTACAATGAGCAGTTCTTC. Amino acid sequence: CASSNEREPSYNEQFF. V usage is TRBV21-1 and J usage is TRBJ2-1; no DNA check was done on the table's D call, TRBD2. TRBV21-1 is listed as a pseudogene. There are 16 residues in the CDR3.

This chain connects TRBV7-2 to TRBJ2-1, with 10 bases that match TRBD1. The CDR3 sequence is 18 residues long. V trimming: 0 bases; J trimming: 4 bases; junction bases outside the gene matches: 9. The V gene's germline CDR1 is SGHTA and CDR2 FQGNSA. The CDR3 sequence: CASSLARSGQGWYNEQFF. DNA for the CDR3: TGTGCCAGCAGCTTAGCGCGGTCGGGACAGGGGTGGTACAATGAGCAGTTCTTC.

This chain joins TRBV5-5 and TRBJ2-1, with D unresolved. The CDR3 covers 13 residues. V lost 1 base and J 8 bases, leaving 10 bases between the germline ends. Germline V lookup: CDR1 SGHKS, CDR2 YYEKEE (reference sequence). CDR3 residues: CASSLPRVDEQFF. Here the CDR3 DNA reads TGTGCCAGCAGCTTGCCCCGGGTCGATGAGCAGTTCTTC.

V usage is TRBV18 and J usage is TRBJ2-7; 8 bases are a match to TRBD1. This CDR3 comprises 14 residues. J gave up 2 bases and V 6 bases, and 6 bases lay outside the gene matches. CDR1 is KGHSH, CDR2 LQKENI, per germline. The CDR3 nucleotides are TGTGCCAGCTCGCAGGACAGGGTAACCTACGAGCAGTACTTC. This sequence encodes CASSQDRVTYEQYF.

The chain has TRBV5-1 and TRBJ2-1; 8 nucleotides agree with TRBD2. Germline V lookup: CDR1 SGHRS, CDR2 YFSETQ. Trimming removed 4 bases from V and 0 bases from J; junction bases left unmatched: 6. The CDR3 extends over 16 amino acids. The DNA of the CDR3 is TGCGCCAGCAGCCCGACTAGCGTCAGCTCCTACAATGAGCAGTTCTTC. Its translation: CASSPTSVSSYNEQFF.

The chain has TRBV5-6 and TRBJ2-1; no firm D call. CDR3 length equals 15 residues. Germline assignment: CDR1 SGHDT and CDR2 YYEEEE. V was shortened by 0 bases and J by 6 bases, with 13 bases between the two germline ends. The CDR3 is CASSLGSDLINEQFF. The DNA of the CDR3 is TGTGCCAGCAGCTTGGGTAGTGATTTGATCAATGAGCAGTTCTTC.

The rearrangement uses TRBV5-1 and TRBJ2-7; D possibly uses TRBD1 or TRBD2 (5 bases each). Per the germline V gene, CDR1 is SGHRS and CDR2 is YFSETQ. V dropped 4 bases and J dropped 2 bases, with 10 bases sitting between them. CDR3 length equals 13 residues. CDR3 loop: CASSRDVAYEQYF. The CDR3 DNA reads TGCGCCAGCAGCCGGGACGTAGCCTACGAGCAGTACTTC.

The chain combines TRBV5-1 with TRBJ2-1; tentatively, D is TRBD2 (5 bases). This CDR3 is built from 14 residues. V was shortened by 5 bases and J by 0 bases, with 9 bases between the two germline ends. The germline V gene has CDR1 SGHRS and CDR2 YFSETQ. The CDR3 region is CASRSRDSYNEQFF. CDR3 DNA sequence: TGCGCCAGCAGATCCCGGGACTCCTACAATGAGCAGTTCTTC.

The chain has TRBV3-1 and TRBJ2-2; D unclear. The CDR3 loop spans 17 amino acids. Trimming pared 0 bases from V and 5 bases from J, leaving 16 bases between. Per the germline V gene, CDR1 is LGHDT and CDR2 is YNNKEL (reference sequence). DNA for the CDR3: TGTGCCAGCAGCCAAGATCTTGAAGGGCCGTGGACCGGGGAGCTGTTTTTT. Translated: CASSQDLEGPWTGELFF.

The chain links TRBV4-1 to TRBJ1-1; no clear D. Germline-derived CDR1 and CDR2 are MGHRA and YSYEKL. Between the trimmed V and J ends, which lost 3 bases and 6 bases, there was a span of 11 bases. CDR3 length equals 13 residues. In DNA form, the CDR3 reads TGCGCCAGCAGCCAGGTTCCTTCCGCTGAAGCTTTCTTT. Residues: CASSQVPSAEAFF.

The J gene is TRBJ1-5, the V gene TRBV28; a weak D match, TRBD1 (5 bases). CDR1 MDHEN and CDR2 SYDVKM come from the germline V gene. The ends were cut back, 6 bases at V and 4 bases at J, with 22 bases in the middle. The CDR3 extends over 17 amino acids. CDR3 protein: CASRSVGPLMGNQPQHF. CDR3 nucleotide sequence: TGTGCCAGCAGGAGCGTGGGGCCGCTTATGGGAAATCAGCCCCAGCATTTT. Supplemented by reference TRBV28 and TRBJ1-5, the full variable domain reads DVKVTQSSRYLVKRTGEKVFLECVQDMDHENMFWYRQDPGLGLRLIYFSYDVKMKEKGDIPEGYSVSREKKERFSLILESASTNQTSMYLCASRSVGPLMGNQPQHFGDGTRLSIL.

This sequence joins TRBV7-2 and TRBJ2-7, with 10 nucleotides matching TRBD2. CDR1 SGHTA and CDR2 FQGNSA come from the germline V gene. The trim removed 4 bases at V and 6 bases at J, leaving 9 bases unmatched. CDR3 length: 15 amino acids. CDR3 in amino acids: CASSWGAGGPVEQYF. DNA for the CDR3: TGTGCCAGCAGCTGGGGAGCGGGAGGGCCGGTCGAGCAGTACTTC.

The chain has TRBV3-1 and TRBJ2-7; D gene unclear. Germline loops: CDR1 LGHDT, CDR2 YNNKEL (reference sequence). With 4 bases removed from V and 0 bases from J, the gap between germline ends came to 10 bases. This CDR3 has 14 amino acids. CDR3 DNA sequence: TGTGCCAGCAGCCTGGCCTCGAGCTCCTACGAGCAGTACTTC. This encodes CASSLASSSYEQYF.

The rearrangement links TRBV15 to TRBJ2-7, with D perhaps assigned TRBD1 or TRBD2 (5 bases each). Germline V gene data show CDR1 as LNHNV and CDR2 as YYDKDF (reference sequence). The length of the CDR3 is 13 residues. V lost 2 bases and J lost 8, with 13 bases in between. The CDR3 region is CATSRTEGTQQYF. The CDR3 nucleotides are TGTGCCACCAGCAGAACCGAAGGGACGCAGCAGTACTTC.

V gene TRBV28 combines with J gene TRBJ2-7, with 9 bases lining up with TRBD1. The CDR3 is made up of 15 amino acids. J was trimmed by 7 bases and V by 6 bases; bases with no gene match: 13. Germline-derived CDR1 and CDR2 are MDHEN and SYDVKM. For the CDR3, the DNA is TGTGCCAGCAGCCTTCCCCGGGACAGGGTGGAAGAGCAGTACTTC. Its protein product is CASSLPRDRVEEQYF.

The J gene is TRBJ2-7, the V gene TRBV7-2; 8 nucleotides agree with TRBD1. The CDR3 is 16 amino acids. J gave up 0 bases and V 3 bases, and 7 bases lay outside the gene matches. CDR1 is SGHTA and CDR2 is FQGNSA in the germline V gene. Here the CDR3 DNA reads TGTGCCAGCAGCTTGGCCGGGACAGGAAGCTCCTACGAGCAGTACTTC. It specifies CASSLAGTGSSYEQYF.

This clonotype has just a few counts. This chain uses TRBV11-2 with TRBJ1-1, with 7 bases that match TRBD1. This CDR3 has 15 residues. The V and J ends lost 5 bases and 4 bases, in that order; junction bases with no gene match: 10. Germline CDR1 SGHAT, CDR2 FQNNGV. The CDR3 bases are TGTGCCAGCAGCCCCAGGGGGGATCCCTTCACTGAAGCTTTCTTT. Translated: CASSPRGDPFTEAFF. Together with reference TRBV11-2 and TRBJ1-1, the CDR3 gives the full variable domain: EAGVAQSPRYKIIEKRQSVAFWCNPISGHATLYWYQQILGQGPKLLIQFQNNGVVDDSQLPKDRFSAERLKGVDSTLKIQPAKLEDSAVYLCASSPRGDPFTEAFFGQGTRLTVV.

The chain is built from TRBV12-3 or TRBV12-4 and TRBJ2-2; D assignment may be TRBD1 or TRBD2 (5 bases each). The length of the CDR3 is 14 residues. V dropped 3 bases and J dropped 8 bases, with 13 bases sitting between them. The CDR3 DNA is TGTGCCAGCAGTTTGGCCGGGGCGCGAGGGGAGCTGTTTTTT. This gives the protein CASSLAGARGELFF.

This rearrangement joins TRBV18 to TRBJ2-7; D gene ambiguous. The V end lost 4 bases, the J end lost 6 bases, and 10 bases lay between the germline ends. The CDR3 extends over 12 amino acids. Per the germline V gene, CDR1 is KGHSH and CDR2 is LQKENI. CDR3 DNA sequence: TGTGCCAGCTCACGACAAAGGGCCGAGCAGTACTTC. This translates into CASSRQRAEQYF.

The rearrangement uses TRBV7-9 and TRBJ2-3, with unresolved D. Germline V gives CDR1 SEHNR, CDR2 FQNEAQ (reference sequence). The germline V and J ends were trimmed by 8 bases and 5 bases, with 11 bases remaining between them. The CDR3 loop spans 12 amino acids. The chain's CDR3 is CASLTLQDTQYF. Written as DNA, the CDR3 is TGTGCCAGCCTGACCCTACAAGATACGCAGTATTTT.

The chain carries TRBV2 and TRBJ2-5; tentatively, D is TRBD1 (6 bases). V lost 11 bases to trimming and J lost 1 base, with 17 bases between them. The CDR3 spans 14 residues. Germline V gene data show CDR1 as SNHLY and CDR2 as FYNNEI. This CDR3 reads CAGPQTGPQETQYF. In DNA, the CDR3 is TGTGCCGGACCCCAGACAGGTCCCCAAGAGACCCAGTACTTC.